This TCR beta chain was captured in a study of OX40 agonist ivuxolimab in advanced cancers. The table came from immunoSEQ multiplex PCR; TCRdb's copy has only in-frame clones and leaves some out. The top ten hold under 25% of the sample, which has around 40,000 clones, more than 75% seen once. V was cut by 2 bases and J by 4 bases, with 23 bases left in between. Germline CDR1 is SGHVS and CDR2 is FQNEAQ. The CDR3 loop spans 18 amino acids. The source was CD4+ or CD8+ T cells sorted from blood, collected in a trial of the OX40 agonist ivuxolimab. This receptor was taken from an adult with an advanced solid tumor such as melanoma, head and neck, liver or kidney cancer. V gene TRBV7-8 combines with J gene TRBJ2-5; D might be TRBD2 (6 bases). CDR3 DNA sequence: TGTGCCAGCAGCTTAAACCGTCGACTAGTCGTTGGAGGAGAGACCCAGTACTTC. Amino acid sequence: CASSLNRRLVVGGETQYF.